These 22 T cell receptor beta chains were sequenced from one sample in a study of T cells in Graves' hyperthyroidism and ophthalmopathy. What was amplified from RNA transcripts were TCR beta CDR3 regions. The study used the HTBI primer set for a first-round RT-PCR of the TCR CDR3. TCRdb reprocessed the multiplex PCR reads with MiXCR, giving one entry per CDR3 protein. Here the sample spans a few hundred thousand distinct CDR3 sequences, 15% to 18% being singletons. Sequencing was performed on blood. The origin of the receptors is a woman younger than 30 with Graves' hyperthyroidism that later progressed to Graves' ophthalmopathy.

There are many counts of this clonotype. The V call is TRBV12-3 or TRBV12-4, the J call TRBJ2-1, with a tentative D call TRBD2 (6 bases). The V and J ends lost 3 bases and 4 bases respectively, with 10 bases between them. The CDR3 has 14 amino acids. CDR3 loop: CASSFETSYNEQFF. CDR3 sequence (DNA): TGTGCCAGCAGTTTTGAGACTAGTTACAATGAGCAGTTCTTC.

This clonotype was observed at least ten times. The rearrangement links TRBV28 to TRBJ1-1, with D tentatively TRBD1 (6 bases). Germline CDR1 MDHEN, CDR2 SYDVKM. V was pared by 6 bases and J by 5 bases, with 13 bases between. The CDR3 contains 13 residues. The CDR3 DNA reads as TGTGCCAGCAGATTTATAGGGGGGACTGAAGCTTTCTTT. Translation: CASRFIGGTEAFF.

There are many counts of this clonotype. This rearrangement joins TRBV27 to TRBJ1-5, with no clear D. CDR1 and CDR2 from the germline V gene are MNHEY and SMNVEV (reference sequence). The CDR3 contains 13 residues. V gave up 6 bases and J gave up 1 base, with 7 bases separating them. The CDR3 coding sequence is TGTGCCAGCAGCTTAGGAAGCAATCAGCCCCAGCATTTT. This sequence encodes CASSLGSNQPQHF.

This clonotype was detected only a few times. J is TRBJ2-5 and V is TRBV28, with D perhaps being TRBD1 or TRBD2 (5 bases each). Deletions cut 8 bases from V and 14 bases from J, with 27 bases between. Germline V gene data show CDR1 as MDHEN and CDR2 as SYDVKM. The CDR3 is made up of 14 amino acids. The CDR3 spells CASGTPRFDRNGYF. In nucleotides, the CDR3 is TGTGCCAGCGGGACGCCCCGTTTTGATCGCAATGGCTACTTC.

This clonotype was seen a handful of times. The genes are TRBV5-6 and TRBJ2-3, with a tentative D call TRBD1 (6 bases). The CDR3 is made up of 14 amino acids. The V gene lost 6 bases and the J gene lost 6 bases, with 17 bases spanning the gap. CDR1 is SGHDT and CDR2 is YYEEEE in the germline V gene. In DNA, the CDR3 is TGTGCCAGCATCAGGCAGGGGCAAATGGATACGCAGTATTTT. Translating it yields CASIRQGQMDTQYF.

The chain employs TRBV30 and TRBJ1-4; D is unresolved. In germline, CDR1 is GTSNPN, CDR2 SVGIG (reference sequence). This CDR3 has 13 amino acids. V lost 3 bases, J lost 2 bases, and 7 bases lay in between. Here the CDR3 reads CAWRKWTNEKLFF. CDR3 DNA: TGTGCCTGGAGGAAATGGACTAATGAAAAACTGTTTTTT.

This clonotype has a handful of counts. The V call is TRBV27, the J call TRBJ2-3; TRBD1 aligns across 7 bases. Unmatched junction bases numbered 10, after V lost 4 bases and J lost 0 bases. There are 17 residues in the CDR3. The germline V gene encodes CDR1 MNHEY and CDR2 SMNVEV (reference sequence). CDR3 sequence: CASSSPIQGPSTDTQYF. The CDR3 nucleotides are TGTGCCAGCAGTTCTCCAATACAGGGGCCTAGCACAGATACGCAGTATTTT.

The sample holds many counts of this clonotype. CDR3 sequence (DNA): TGTGCCAGCAGGGGACAGCAAATTCAGTACTTC. Translation: CASRGQQIQYF. This chain connects TRBV28 to TRBJ2-4; 7 bases line up with TRBD1. Germline CDR1 is MDHEN and CDR2 is SYDVKM. V was clipped by 6 bases and J by 10 bases; unmatched bases: 3. There are 11 residues in the CDR3.

The chain couples TRBV4-1 to TRBJ2-2; 7 bases agree with TRBD1. V lost 2 bases, J lost 3 bases, and 0 bases stayed unmatched. In germline, CDR1 is MGHRA, CDR2 YSYEKL. The CDR3 sequence is 14 residues long. The CDR3 loop is CASSQTGDTGELFF. The CDR3 DNA reads as TGCGCCAGCAGCCAAACAGGGGACACCGGGGAGCTGTTTTTT.

This clonotype was found many times. This chain links TRBV2 with TRBJ2-1; the match to TRBD2 covers 8 bases. The CDR3 covers 14 residues. The junction had 3 bases not matched to a gene; V was cut back by 4 bases and J by 4 bases. CDR1 and CDR2 (germline): SNHLY, FYNNEI. Here the CDR3 reads CASSVLAGYNEQFF. In nucleotides, the CDR3 is TGTGCCAGCAGTGTTCTAGCGGGTTACAATGAGCAGTTCTTC.

This sequence joins TRBV9 and TRBJ2-3, with D perhaps matching TRBD1 (6 bases). The ends were cut back, 1 base at V and 6 bases at J, with 15 bases in the middle. The CDR3 length is 15 residues. The germline V gene encodes CDR1 SGDLS and CDR2 YYNGEE. CDR3 sequence (DNA): TGTGCCAGCAGCGTAAGTAGCGTCACAGGGGATACGCAGTATTTT. Its protein product is CASSVSSVTGDTQYF.

This clonotype was found a few times. This rearrangement joins TRBV12-3 or TRBV12-4 to TRBJ1-3; 11 bases are a match to TRBD1. Unmatched junction bases numbered 6, after V lost 5 bases and J lost 3 bases. The CDR3 spans 16 residues. The CDR3 DNA reads as TGTGCCAGCAGTCCCACGGGACAGGGGGTTGGAAACACCATATATTTT. This encodes CASSPTGQGVGNTIYF.

The chain is built from TRBV20-1 and TRBJ2-5; 8 positions agree with TRBD2. Germline V gives CDR1 DFQATT, CDR2 SNEGSKA (reference sequence). Germline trimming cut 3 bases from V and 3 bases from J; bases unmatched to any gene: 9. The CDR3 has 15 amino acids. The DNA of the CDR3 is TGCAGTGCTAGGGTCGTACCGGGACTAGAAGAGACCCAGTACTTC. Protein: CSARVVPGLEETQYF.

As for this clonotype: Lacking the conserved final phenylalanine or tryptophan, this CDR3 likely reflects a read error. The V call is TRBV7-9, the J call TRBJ2-6; D gene uncertain. CDR1 and CDR2 (germline): SEHNR, FQNEAQ (reference sequence). The CDR3 covers 17 residues. V lost 5 bases, J lost 4 bases, and 18 bases lay in between. The CDR3 is CASSLQISISGANVLTS. CDR3 nucleotides: TGTGCCAGCAGCCTGCAAATCTCGATTTCCGGGGCCAACGTCCTGACTTCC.

At least ten counts were recorded for this clonotype. The chain joins TRBV20-1 to TRBJ1-6; 9 nucleotides agree with TRBD1. Germline CDR1 is DFQATT and CDR2 is SNEGSKA (reference sequence). The CDR3 length is 15 residues. Unmatched junction bases numbered 6, after V lost 0 bases and J lost 9 bases. The CDR3 DNA is TGCAGTGCTAGAGAGCGGACAGGGGCGACTTCACCCCTCCACTTT. It encodes CSARERTGATSPLHF.

This clonotype was seen a handful of times. The V and J genes are TRBV5-1 and TRBJ2-7, with D perhaps matching TRBD2 (5 bases). V gave up 4 bases and J gave up 3 bases, with 14 bases separating them. The length of the CDR3 is 14 residues. CDR1 is SGHRS, CDR2 YFSETQ, per germline. The CDR3, as DNA: TGCGCCAGCAGCAAGGACTCACCCAGCTACGAGCAGTACTTC. Translation: CASSKDSPSYEQYF.

CDR3 nucleotide sequence: TGCGCCAGCAGCCAACCCCGTAGATCCACTGAAGCTTTCTTT. It encodes CASSQPRRSTEAFF. The genes are TRBV4-1 and TRBJ1-1, with D hard to call. V gave up 2 bases and J gave up 4 bases, with 11 bases separating them. CDR3 length: 14 amino acids. The V gene's germline CDR1 is MGHRA and CDR2 YSYEKL.

The chain recombines TRBV13 with TRBJ2-4, with D unresolved. The germline V gene has CDR1 PRHDT and CDR2 FYEKMQ (reference sequence). Trimming pared 0 bases from V and 6 bases from J, leaving 9 bases between. There are 14 residues in the CDR3. DNA of the CDR3: TGTGCCAGCAGCTTAGGGCAGACGGGAAACATTCAGTACTTC. It encodes CASSLGQTGNIQYF.

This clonotype was counted many times. The chain couples TRBV6-2 or TRBV6-3 to TRBJ2-4; no definite D call. The V and J ends lost 6 bases and 6 bases respectively, with 15 bases between them. The CDR3 is made up of 14 amino acids. Germline V gene lookup returns CDR1 MNHEY and CDR2 SVGEGT. The CDR3 protein is CASRYTGHGNIQYF. The CDR3 nucleotides are TGTGCCAGCAGATACACTGGGCATGGAAACATTCAGTACTTC.

This clonotype showed up many times. The rearrangement joins TRBV2 to TRBJ1-5; perhaps TRBD1 as D (6 bases). The CDR3 contains 13 residues. V was shortened by 6 bases and J by 5 bases, with 11 bases between the two germline ends. Germline lookup yields CDR1 SNHLY and CDR2 FYNNEI. CDR3 in DNA: TGTGCCAGCAGACAGGGTAGGGATCAGCCCCAGCATTTT. It is translated as CASRQGRDQPQHF. The complete variable domain, with remaining parts taken from reference TRBV2 and TRBJ1-5, reads EPEVTQTPSHQVTQMGQEVILRCVPISNHLYFYWYRQILGQKVEFLVSFYNNEISEKSEIFDDQFSVERPDGSNFTLKIRSTKLEDSAMYFCASRQGRDQPQHFGDGTRLSIL.

This clonotype was counted many times. This chain uses TRBV12-3 or TRBV12-4 with TRBJ2-1, with D tentatively TRBD2 (6 bases). CDR3 length: 17 residues. Trimming took off 6 bases at V and 1 base at J, with 19 bases between the two ends. This CDR3 is CASSSPLGGRSYNEQFF. CDR3 sequence (DNA): TGTGCCAGCAGCTCCCCGTTGGGTGGGAGGTCCTACAATGAGCAGTTCTTC.

In this sample, this clonotype turned up a few times. The CDR3 DNA reads TGTGCCAGCAGCGTAGCCCCGGCTGTCTCCTACGAGCAGTACTTC. Amino acid sequence: CASSVAPAVSYEQYF. V and J are TRBV9 and TRBJ2-7; D is ambiguous. V lost 0 bases and J lost 0, with 10 bases in between. Germline CDR1 SGDLS, CDR2 YYNGEE. The CDR3 has 15 residues.